A single sample gave rise to the 21 T cell receptor beta chains below, sequenced in a study of blood T cell repertoires in COVID-19. Profiled with immunoSEQ multiplex PCR; TCRdb holds only in-frame clones, not every one. This table holds 35,000 to 45,000 clones, roughly nine tenths found once. The sequenced material came from peripheral blood. All receptors come from a human donor in a cohort sampled during active COVID-19.

The J gene is TRBJ2-7, the V gene TRBV19; 9 bases line up with TRBD2. V gave up 3 bases and J gave up 2 bases; unmatched junction bases: 2. The CDR3 sequence is 14 residues long. CDR1 LNHDA and CDR2 SQIVND come from the germline V gene (reference sequence). CDR3 sequence: CASSMLAGPYEQYF. The CDR3 coding sequence is TGTGCCAGTAGTATGCTAGCGGGGCCCTACGAGCAGTACTTC.

Only one count was recorded for this clone. The V call is TRBV15, the J call TRBJ1-5; D perhaps matches TRBD1 (6 bases). From germline, CDR1 is LNHNV and CDR2 YYDKDF (reference sequence). V dropped 5 bases and J dropped 3 bases, with 17 bases sitting between them. This CDR3 has 16 amino acids. CDR3 in amino acids: CATSLHRGHPNQPQHF. CDR3 DNA: TGTGCCACCAGCCTTCATCGGGGACACCCCAATCAGCCCCAGCATTTT.

This clone was observed a single time. This sequence joins TRBV5-1 and TRBJ1-6; TRBD1 aligns across 8 bases. The CDR3 has 14 residues. Germline V gene sequence: CDR1 SGHRS, CDR2 YFSETQ. V lost 4 bases and J lost 10; bases outside the gene matches: 7. CDR3 residues: CASSKGQGGSPLHF. DNA for the CDR3: TGCGCCAGCAGCAAAGGACAGGGTGGGTCACCCCTCCACTTT.

The gene calls are TRBV27 and TRBJ1-4; 7 nucleotides match TRBD1. Germline V CDR1 and CDR2: MNHEY, SMNVEV (reference sequence). The CDR3 extends over 17 amino acids. Germline trimming cut 5 bases from V and 0 bases from J; bases unmatched to any gene: 9. The CDR3 bases are TGTGCCAGCAGTCCCGCGGGACAGTATGCAACTAATGAAAAACTGTTTTTT. This encodes CASSPAGQYATNEKLFF.

The genes are TRBV18 and TRBJ2-1; 8 bases map to TRBD2. Germline trimming cut 3 bases from V and 0 bases from J; bases unmatched to any gene: 10. CDR3 length: 18 amino acids. CDR1 KGHSH and CDR2 LQKENI come from the germline V gene. DNA of the CDR3: TGTGCCAGCTCACCGATCTTACTAGCGGAAGGCTCCTACAATGAGCAGTTCTTC. It translates to CASSPILLAEGSYNEQFF.

The chain recombines TRBV6-1 with TRBJ1-5; D remains ambiguous. Trimming shortened V by 2 bases and J by 3 bases, and 14 bases separated the two germline ends. Germline V gene lookup returns CDR1 MNHNS and CDR2 SASEGT. The CDR3 length is 16 residues. This CDR3 reads CASSEIGGINNQPQHF. In nucleotides, the CDR3 is TGTGCCAGCAGTGAAATTGGAGGTATCAACAATCAGCCCCAGCATTTT.

This chain uses TRBV19 with TRBJ2-7, with a tentative D call TRBD1 (5 bases). Germline V gives CDR1 LNHDA, CDR2 SQIVND (reference sequence). V lost 1 base and J lost 1, with 17 bases in between. This CDR3 has 17 residues. The CDR3 sequence: CASSIVRPGSGSYEQYF. CDR3 sequence (DNA): TGTGCCAGTAGTATAGTACGCCCAGGGTCGGGTTCCTACGAGCAGTACTTC.

The V gene is TRBV30, the J gene TRBJ1-2; the match to TRBD1 covers 8 bases. The CDR3 loop spans 12 amino acids. Germline assignment: CDR1 GTSNPN and CDR2 SVGIG (reference sequence). V was clipped by 8 bases and J by 7 bases; unmatched bases: 9. This chain's CDR3 is CAGTRGRGGYTF. CDR3 DNA sequence: TGTGCCGGAACCAGGGGGCGCGGTGGCTACACCTTC.

V and J are TRBV7-2 and TRBJ2-3; D possibly corresponds to TRBD2 (5 bases). The CDR3 has 15 amino acids. The germline V gene encodes CDR1 SGHTA and CDR2 FQGNSA. The V and J ends lost 5 bases and 3 bases respectively, with 15 bases between them. The CDR3 DNA sequence: TGTGCCAGCAGCCCCGAGGGAGTTATGACAGATACGCAGTATTTT. It yields the protein CASSPEGVMTDTQYF.

The rearrangement uses TRBV11-2 and TRBJ2-7, with 9 bases matching TRBD1. The CDR3 extends over 15 amino acids. Trimming removed 5 bases from V and 1 base from J; junction bases left unmatched: 6. Per the germline V gene, CDR1 is SGHAT and CDR2 is FQNNGV. The chain's CDR3 is CASSRGQGFSYEQYF. DNA for the CDR3: TGTGCCAGCAGCCGGGGACAGGGATTTTCCTACGAGCAGTACTTC. Full variable domain (missing parts from reference TRBV11-2 and TRBJ2-7): EAGVAQSPRYKIIEKRQSVAFWCNPISGHATLYWYQQILGQGPKLLIQFQNNGVVDDSQLPKDRFSAERLKGVDSTLKIQPAKLEDSAVYLCASSRGQGFSYEQYFGPGTRLTVT.

V and J are TRBV9 and TRBJ2-2; TRBD2 might be the D (5 bases). The CDR3 contains 15 residues. Germline lookup yields CDR1 SGDLS and CDR2 YYNGEE. Trimming cost V 0 bases and J 4 bases, with 10 bases left between them. CDR3 nucleotides: TGTGCCAGCAGCGTAGTATCCGGGGTCACCGGGGAGCTGTTTTTT. This codes for CASSVVSGVTGELFF.

V and J are TRBV5-5 and TRBJ1-2, with 7 bases matching TRBD1. V shed 2 bases, J shed 6 bases, and the junction held 10 bases outside the gene matches. Germline V gene data show CDR1 as SGHKS and CDR2 as YYEKEE (reference sequence). CDR3 size: 15 residues. The CDR3 nucleotides read TGTGCCAGCAGCTTCGGAAGTGAAGGGGGCGATGGCTACACCTTC. As protein: CASSFGSEGGDGYTF.

This chain links TRBV3-1 (or the pseudogene TRBV3-2) with TRBJ2-5; 12 bases agree with TRBD2. This CDR3 is built from 16 residues. The germline gives CDR1 LGHDT, CDR2 YNNKEL (reference sequence). After removal of 8 bases from V and 4 bases from J, the junction contained 11 bases not matched to a gene. CDR3 loop: CASQRLETSGRETQYF. In DNA form, the CDR3 reads TGTGCCAGCCAACGTCTTGAGACTAGCGGGAGAGAGACCCAGTACTTC.

V usage is TRBV6-6 and J usage is TRBJ1-1; no clear D gene. CDR3 length: 13 amino acids. From germline, CDR1 is MNHNY and CDR2 SVGAGI (reference sequence). The V and J ends lost 2 bases and 4 bases respectively, with 8 bases between them. This chain's CDR3 is CASSYGPPTEAFF. CDR3 bases: TGTGCCAGCAGTTACGGGCCTCCCACTGAAGCTTTCTTT.

The chain couples TRBV18 to TRBJ1-5; the D gene is possibly TRBD1 (6 bases). With 3 bases removed from V and 4 bases from J, the gap between germline ends came to 22 bases. This CDR3 contains 18 residues. Germline CDR1 is KGHSH and CDR2 is LQKENI. CDR3 nucleotides: TGTGCCAGCTCACCGAGACCTGAGGACAGATACATGAATCAGCCCCAGCATTTT. It yields the protein CASSPRPEDRYMNQPQHF.

The rearrangement uses TRBV6-1 and TRBJ1-2; a weak D match, TRBD1 (5 bases). The CDR3 consists of 17 residues. Germline values: CDR1 MNHNS, CDR2 SASEGT. Trimming cost V 3 bases and J 8 bases, with 25 bases left between them. The CDR3 spells CASSDPGVAGPIGGYTF. The CDR3, as DNA: TGTGCCAGCAGTGACCCCGGGGTAGCGGGGCCTATAGGGGGCTACACCTTC.

This clone was seen a few times. The genes are TRBV18 and TRBJ2-5, with D tentatively TRBD1 (5 bases). The CDR3 is made up of 14 amino acids. V lost 2 bases to trimming and J lost 7 bases, with 14 bases between them. Germline lookup yields CDR1 KGHSH and CDR2 LQKENI. CDR3 nucleotide sequence: TGTGCCAGCTCACCAAGGACCCCGCAGGGGACCCAGTACTTC. The encoded protein is CASSPRTPQGTQYF.

The chain employs TRBV13 and TRBJ2-2, with D tentatively TRBD2 (5 bases). The germline V and J ends were trimmed by 0 bases and 5 bases, with 10 bases remaining between them. CDR3 size: 15 residues. Germline CDR1 and CDR2: PRHDT and FYEKMQ (reference sequence). The CDR3 here is CASSLGLRVTGELFF. CDR3 nucleotides: TGTGCCAGCAGCTTAGGGTTGCGGGTTACCGGGGAGCTGTTTTTT.

The J gene is TRBJ1-5, the V gene TRBV2; D not certain. Per germline, CDR1 SNHLY and CDR2 FYNNEI. This CDR3 region has 13 residues. The V end was cut by 3 bases, the J end by 2 bases, with 5 bases between. The CDR3 reads CASSDPGNQPQHF. In nucleotides, the CDR3 is TGTGCCAGCAGTGACCCGGGCAATCAGCCCCAGCATTTT.

This chain uses TRBV18 with TRBJ1-3; 8 positions match TRBD1. Trimming took 0 bases from V and 4 from J; bases not matched to a gene: 2. This CDR3 is built from 15 residues. The V gene's germline CDR1 is KGHSH and CDR2 LQKENI. CDR3 sequence (DNA): TGTGCCAGCTCACCACCGGGGACAGGCGGAAACACCATATATTTT. It is translated as CASSPPGTGGNTIYF.

The V and J genes are TRBV19 and TRBJ1-5; unclear D gene. V gave up 0 bases and J gave up 5 bases, with 11 bases separating them. Germline V gives CDR1 LNHDA, CDR2 SQIVND (reference sequence). This CDR3 is 15 amino acids long. CDR3 DNA sequence: TGTGCCAGTAGTATAGATCGAGGATGGCATCAGCCCCAGCATTTT. Translated, it gives CASSIDRGWHQPQHF. Filled out from reference TRBV19 and TRBJ1-5, the complete variable domain reads DGGITQSPKYLFRKEGQNVTLSCEQNLNHDAMYWYRQDPGQGLRLIYYSQIVNDFQKGDIAEGYSVSREKKESFPLTVTSAQKNPTAFYLCASSIDRGWHQPQHFGDGTRLSIL.